Described below is a single T cell receptor beta chain sequence and its context. What it binds is unknown. For this donor, CMV serostatus was not recorded. This sample stems from a study of cytomegalovirus exposure and HLA in healthy donors. V lost 5 bases, J lost 7 bases, and 20 bases lay in between. Per germline, CDR1 MNHNY and CDR2 SVGAGI (reference sequence). This CDR3 is 15 amino acids long. The study ran its PCR with 60 Vbeta and 13 Jbeta primers. The repertoire was sequenced with immunoSEQ multiplex PCR; TCRdb's copy has only in-frame clones and lacks some. The table has 200,000 or so clones, 85% to 90% seen once. Study-level findings and limits: In an earlier analysis, productive rearrangement rates for most beta V segments clustered near 90% or 30%.

The chain links TRBV6-6 to TRBJ2-5; D might be TRBD2 (6 bases). The source material was PBMCs. This sequence was found in a human donor in good health. The chain's CDR3 is CASSVFRDSSGTQYF. In DNA, the CDR3 is TGTGCCAGCAGTGTATTCCGGGACTCTTCAGGGACCCAGTACTTC.